This T cell receptor (beta chain) was captured in a study of CD8 T cell repertoires and HIV-1 epitope variants. TCRdb's copy holds only in-frame clones and misses some; the assay was immunoSEQ multiplex PCR. The repertoire holds some 5,000 clones, with 55% to 70% as singletons. No antigens are known for them. Sequenced: cultured CD8+ T cells derived from PBMCs. These receptors came from a male donor with HIV.

The chain employs TRBV9 and TRBJ2-5, with 9 bases matching TRBD2. Germline lookup yields CDR1 SGDLS and CDR2 YYNGEE. This CDR3 is 15 amino acids long. V dropped 0 bases and J dropped 5; count of bases not matched to a gene: 5. As DNA, the CDR3 is TGTGCCAGCAGCGTAGCTTCGAGCGGGGGGGAGACCCAGTACTTC. It specifies CASSVASSGGETQYF. Full variable domain (missing parts from reference TRBV9 and TRBJ2-5): DSGVTQTPKHLITATGQRVTLRCSPRSGDLSVYWYQQSLDQGLQFLIQYYNGEERAKGNILERFSAQQFPDLHSELNLSSLELGDSALYFCASSVASSGGETQYFGPGTRLLVL.